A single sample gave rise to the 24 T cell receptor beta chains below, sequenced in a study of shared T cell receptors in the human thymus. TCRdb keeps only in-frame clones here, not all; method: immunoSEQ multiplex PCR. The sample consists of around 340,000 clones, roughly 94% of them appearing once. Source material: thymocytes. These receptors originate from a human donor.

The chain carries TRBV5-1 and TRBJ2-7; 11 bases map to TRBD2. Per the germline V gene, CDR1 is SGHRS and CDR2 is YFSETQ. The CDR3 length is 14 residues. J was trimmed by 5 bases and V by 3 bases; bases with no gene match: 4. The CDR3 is CASSSLAGVNEQYF. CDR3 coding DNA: TGCGCCAGCAGCTCACTAGCGGGAGTCAACGAGCAGTACTTC.

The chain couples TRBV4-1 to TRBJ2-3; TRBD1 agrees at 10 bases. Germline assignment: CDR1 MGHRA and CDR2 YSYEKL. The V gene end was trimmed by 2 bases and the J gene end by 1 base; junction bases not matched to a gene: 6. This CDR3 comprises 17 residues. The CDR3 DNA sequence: TGCGCCAGCAGCCAATCCACAGGGACAGGGGGCACAGATACGCAGTATTTT. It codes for CASSQSTGTGGTDTQYF.

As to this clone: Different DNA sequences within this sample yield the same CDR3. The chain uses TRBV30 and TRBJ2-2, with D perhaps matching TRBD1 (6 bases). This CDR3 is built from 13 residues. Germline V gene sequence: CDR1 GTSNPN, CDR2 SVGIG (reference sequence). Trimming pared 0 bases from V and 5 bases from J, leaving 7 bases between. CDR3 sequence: CAWSVQGTGELFF. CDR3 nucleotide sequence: TGTGCCTGGAGTGTTCAGGGGACCGGGGAGCTGTTTTTT.

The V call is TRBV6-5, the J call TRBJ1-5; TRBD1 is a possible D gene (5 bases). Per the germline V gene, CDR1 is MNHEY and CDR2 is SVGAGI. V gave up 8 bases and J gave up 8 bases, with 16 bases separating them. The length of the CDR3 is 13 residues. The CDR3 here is CASWDRGPEPQHF. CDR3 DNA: TGTGCCAGCTGGGACCGGGGCCCCGAGCCCCAGCATTTT.

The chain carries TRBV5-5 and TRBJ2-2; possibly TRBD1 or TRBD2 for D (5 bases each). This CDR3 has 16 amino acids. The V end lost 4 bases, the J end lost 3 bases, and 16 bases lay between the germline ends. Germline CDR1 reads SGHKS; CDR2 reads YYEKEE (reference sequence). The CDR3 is CASSPRGQGYTGELFF. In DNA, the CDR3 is TGTGCCAGCAGCCCCCGCGGGCAGGGTTACACCGGGGAGCTGTTTTTT.

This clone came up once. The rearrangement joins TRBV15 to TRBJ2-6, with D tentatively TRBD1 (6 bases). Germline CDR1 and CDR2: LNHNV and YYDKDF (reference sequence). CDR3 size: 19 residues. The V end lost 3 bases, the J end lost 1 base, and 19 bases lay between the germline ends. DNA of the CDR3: TGTGCCACCAGCAGTGGACAGAGGGCCTTGATGTCTGGGGCCAACGTCCTGACTTTC. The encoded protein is CATSSGQRALMSGANVLTF.

This chain's CDR3 is CASSFRRGAFF. The CDR3 bases are TGTGCCAGCAGTTTCAGGAGGGGAGCTTTCTTT. The chain has TRBV28 and TRBJ1-1; maybe TRBD1 (5 bases). CDR1 MDHEN and CDR2 SYDVKM come from the germline V gene. Trimming shortened V by 3 bases and J by 10 bases, and 9 bases separated the two germline ends. The CDR3 length is 11 residues.

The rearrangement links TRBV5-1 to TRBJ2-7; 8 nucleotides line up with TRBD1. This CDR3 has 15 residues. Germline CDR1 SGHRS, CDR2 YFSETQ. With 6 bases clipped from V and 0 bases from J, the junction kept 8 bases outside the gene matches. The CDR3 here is CASKNTGGFSYEQYF. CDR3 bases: TGCGCCAGCAAAAATACAGGGGGTTTCTCCTACGAGCAGTACTTC.

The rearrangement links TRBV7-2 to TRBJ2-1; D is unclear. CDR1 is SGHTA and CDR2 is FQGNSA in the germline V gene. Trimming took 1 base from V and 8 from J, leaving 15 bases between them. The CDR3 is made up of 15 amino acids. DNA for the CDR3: TGTGCCAGCAGCTTAGGGCGCGGCCCCGCGGATGAGCAGTTCTTC. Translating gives CASSLGRGPADEQFF.

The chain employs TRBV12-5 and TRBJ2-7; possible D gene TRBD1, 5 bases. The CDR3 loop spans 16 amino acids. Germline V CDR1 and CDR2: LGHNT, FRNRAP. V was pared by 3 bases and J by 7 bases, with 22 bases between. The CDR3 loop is CASGFLNRPFEREQYF. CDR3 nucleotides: TGTGCTAGTGGTTTCCTGAACAGGCCCTTCGAGAGGGAGCAGTACTTC.

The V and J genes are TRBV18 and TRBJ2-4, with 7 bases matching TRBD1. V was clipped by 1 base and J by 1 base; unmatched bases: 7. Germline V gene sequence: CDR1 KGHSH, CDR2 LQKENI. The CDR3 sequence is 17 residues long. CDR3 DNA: TGTGCCAGCTCACCACGTCTGGTGGACAGGGCCAAAAACATTCAGTACTTC. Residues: CASSPRLVDRAKNIQYF.

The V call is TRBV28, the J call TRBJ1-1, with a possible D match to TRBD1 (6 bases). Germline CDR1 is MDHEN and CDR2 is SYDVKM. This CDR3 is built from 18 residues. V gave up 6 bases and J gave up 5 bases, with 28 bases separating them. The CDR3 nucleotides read TGTGCCAGCAGCGAGGAGGTGGTGAAGGAGGGGGGGAGTACTGAAGCTTTCTTT. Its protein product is CASSEEVVKEGGSTEAFF.

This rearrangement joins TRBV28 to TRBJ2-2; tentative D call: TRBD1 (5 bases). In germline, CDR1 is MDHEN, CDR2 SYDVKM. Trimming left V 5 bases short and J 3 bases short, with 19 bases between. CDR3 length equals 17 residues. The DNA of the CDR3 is TGTGCCAGCAGTCTAGGGGTTCGTAGAGCCCACACCGGGGAGCTGTTTTTT. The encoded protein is CASSLGVRRAHTGELFF.

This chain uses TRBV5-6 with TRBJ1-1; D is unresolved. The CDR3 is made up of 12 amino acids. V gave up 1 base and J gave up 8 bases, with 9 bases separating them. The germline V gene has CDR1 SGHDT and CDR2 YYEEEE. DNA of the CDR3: TGTGCCAGCAGCTTGAATACAGCCGAAGCTTTCTTT. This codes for CASSLNTAEAFF. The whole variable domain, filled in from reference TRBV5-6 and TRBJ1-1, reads DAGVTQSPTHLIKTRGQQVTLRCSPKSGHDTVSWYQQALGQGPQFIFQYYEEEERQRGNFPDRFSGHQFPNYSSELNVNALLLGDSALYLCASSLNTAEAFFGQGTRLTVV.

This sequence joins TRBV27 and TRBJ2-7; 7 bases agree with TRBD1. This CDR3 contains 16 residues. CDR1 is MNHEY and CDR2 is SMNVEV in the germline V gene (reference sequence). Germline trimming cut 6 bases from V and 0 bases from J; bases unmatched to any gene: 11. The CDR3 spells CASSRSRQGLSYEQYF. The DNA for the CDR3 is TGTGCCAGCAGCCGATCGAGACAGGGCCTCTCCTACGAGCAGTACTTC.

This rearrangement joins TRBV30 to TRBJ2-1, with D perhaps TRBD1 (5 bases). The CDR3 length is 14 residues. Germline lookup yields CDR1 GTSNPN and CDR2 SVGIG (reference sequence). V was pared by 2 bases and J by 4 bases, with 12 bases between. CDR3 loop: CAWSRQNRYNEQFF. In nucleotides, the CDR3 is TGTGCCTGGAGTAGGCAAAACAGGTACAATGAGCAGTTCTTC.

CDR3 sequence reads: CASSPEYTGISSYEQYF. Written as DNA, the CDR3 is TGTGCCAGCAGCCCCGAGTATACGGGGATAAGCTCCTACGAGCAGTACTTC. The gene calls are TRBV7-6 and TRBJ2-7, with D tentatively TRBD2 (5 bases). Germline-derived CDR1 and CDR2 are SGHVS and FNYEAQ. The V end lost 5 bases, the J end lost 0 bases, and 20 bases lay between the germline ends. The CDR3 totals 17 residues.

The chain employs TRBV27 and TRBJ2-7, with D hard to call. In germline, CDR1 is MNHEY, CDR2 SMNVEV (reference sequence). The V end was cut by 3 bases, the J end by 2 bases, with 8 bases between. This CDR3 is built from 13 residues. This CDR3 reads CASSFAGAYEQYF. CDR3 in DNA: TGTGCCAGCAGTTTTGCCGGAGCCTACGAGCAGTACTTC.

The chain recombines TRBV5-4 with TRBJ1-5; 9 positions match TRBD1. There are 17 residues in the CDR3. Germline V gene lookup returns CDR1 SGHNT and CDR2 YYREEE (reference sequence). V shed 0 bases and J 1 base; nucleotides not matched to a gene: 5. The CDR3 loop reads CASSLGTQGASNQPQHF. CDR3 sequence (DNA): TGTGCCAGCAGCTTGGGCACACAGGGGGCAAGCAATCAGCCCCAGCATTTT. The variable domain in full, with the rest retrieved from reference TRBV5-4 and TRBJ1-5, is ETGVTQSPTHLIKTRGQQVTLRCSSQSGHNTVSWYQQALGQGPQFIFQYYREEENGRGNFPPRFSGLQFPNYSSELNVNALELDDSALYLCASSLGTQGASNQPQHFGDGTRLSIL.

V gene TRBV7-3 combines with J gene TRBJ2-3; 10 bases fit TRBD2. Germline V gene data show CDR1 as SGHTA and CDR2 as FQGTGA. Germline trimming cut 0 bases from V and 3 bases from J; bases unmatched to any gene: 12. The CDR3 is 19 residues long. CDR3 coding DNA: TGTGCCAGCAGCTTAACGGCCGGGCTAGCGGGAGACAGGACAGATACGCAGTATTTT. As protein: CASSLTAGLAGDRTDTQYF.

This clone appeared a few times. The CDR3, as DNA: TGTGCCAGTAGTAGGGCGGGCAGGGTAGCTTTCTTT. This codes for CASSRAGRVAFF. The V and J genes are TRBV19 and TRBJ1-1; possible D gene TRBD1, 5 bases. Trimming left V 4 bases short and J 10 bases short, with 13 bases between. The CDR3 runs 12 residues. Per the germline V gene, CDR1 is LNHDA and CDR2 is SQIVND (reference sequence).

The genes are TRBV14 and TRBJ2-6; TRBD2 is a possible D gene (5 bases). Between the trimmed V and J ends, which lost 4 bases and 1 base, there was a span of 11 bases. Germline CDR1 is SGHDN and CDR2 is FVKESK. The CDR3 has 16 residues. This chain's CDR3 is CASSPSRESGANVLTF. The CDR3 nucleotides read TGTGCCAGCAGCCCATCGAGGGAATCTGGGGCCAACGTCCTGACTTTC.

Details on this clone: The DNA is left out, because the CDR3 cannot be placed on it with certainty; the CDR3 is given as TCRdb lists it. The CDR3 reads CASSTSEGTGANVLTF. The V and J genes are TRBV27 and TRBJ2-6. CDR1 and CDR2 (germline): MNHEY, SMNVEV (reference sequence). 16 amino acids form the CDR3, both terminal residues included.

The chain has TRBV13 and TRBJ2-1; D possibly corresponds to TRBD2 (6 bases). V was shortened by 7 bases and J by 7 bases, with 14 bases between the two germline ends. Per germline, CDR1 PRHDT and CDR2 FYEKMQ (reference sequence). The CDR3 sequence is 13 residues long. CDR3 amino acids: CASKKRRGNEQFF. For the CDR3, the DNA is TGTGCCAGCAAAAAGCGTCGGGGGAATGAGCAGTTCTTC. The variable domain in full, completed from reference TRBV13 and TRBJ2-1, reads AAGVIQSPRHLIKEKRETATLKCYPIPRHDTVYWYQQGPGQDPQFLISFYEKMQSDKGSIPDRFSAQQFSDYHSELNMSSLELGDSALYFCASKKRRGNEQFFGPGTRLTVL.